The 12 T cell receptor beta chains presented below share a single source sample, sequenced in a study of control samples from healthy donors and cancer patients. TCRdb's copy holds only in-frame clones and misses some; the assay was immunoSEQ multiplex PCR. The data show 160,000 or so clones, about 94% seen once. Sequencing was done on a sample of blood. These receptors were collected from a woman aged 40 to 55 in good health.

The rearrangement uses TRBV29-1 and TRBJ2-2; D is perhaps TRBD2 (6 bases). The length of the CDR3 is 13 residues. Per germline, CDR1 SQVTM and CDR2 ANQGSEA. V dropped 4 bases and J dropped 4 bases, with 10 bases sitting between them. The CDR3 here is CSVASGGTGELFF. The CDR3 nucleotides are TGCAGCGTTGCGTCCGGGGGCACCGGGGAGCTGTTTTTT.

The V call is TRBV19, the J call TRBJ1-2, with TRBD1 identical over 8 bases. The junction had 8 bases not matched to a gene; V was cut back by 6 bases and J by 8 bases. CDR3 length: 13 residues. Looked up from germline, CDR1 is LNHDA and CDR2 is SQIVND (reference sequence). For the CDR3, the DNA is TGTGCCAGTAGGGAGACAGGGGCGGCCGGCTACACCTTC. Translated, it gives CASRETGAAGYTF.

The chain couples TRBV5-4 to TRBJ1-6; unclear D gene. Trimming left V 0 bases short and J 9 bases short, with 7 bases between. Germline V lookup: CDR1 SGHNT, CDR2 YYREEE (reference sequence). The CDR3 length is 13 residues. The chain's CDR3 is CASSLERGSPLHF. Here the CDR3 DNA reads TGTGCCAGCAGCTTGGAGCGGGGTTCACCCCTCCACTTT. Full variable domain (missing parts from reference TRBV5-4 and TRBJ1-6): ETGVTQSPTHLIKTRGQQVTLRCSSQSGHNTVSWYQQALGQGPQFIFQYYREEENGRGNFPPRFSGLQFPNYSSELNVNALELDDSALYLCASSLERGSPLHFGNGTRLTVT.

The J gene is TRBJ1-3, the V gene TRBV9; possibly TRBD1 for D (5 bases). The CDR3 is 15 residues long. CDR1 SGDLS and CDR2 YYNGEE come from the germline V gene. Trimming shortened V by 3 bases and J by 0 bases, and 10 bases separated the two germline ends. The CDR3 DNA follows: TGTGCCAGCAGCGCACGGGACGACTCTGGAAACACCATATATTTT. It translates to CASSARDDSGNTIYF. The full variable domain, in which reference TRBV9 and TRBJ1-3 provide the parts outside the CDR3, is DSGVTQTPKHLITATGQRVTLRCSPRSGDLSVYWYQQSLDQGLQFLIQYYNGEERAKGNILERFSAQQFPDLHSELNLSSLELGDSALYFCASSARDDSGNTIYFGEGSWLTVV.

This CDR3 reads CASREQTDSPLHF. For the CDR3, the DNA is TGTGCCAGCAGGGAGCAGACAGATTCACCCCTCCACTTT. V usage is TRBV7-8 and J usage is TRBJ1-6, with D possibly TRBD1 on 5 matching bases. The ends were cut back, 6 bases at V and 8 bases at J, with 11 bases in the middle. The CDR3 extends over 13 amino acids. Germline V gene sequence: CDR1 SGHVS, CDR2 FQNEAQ. The full variable domain, completed using reference TRBV7-8 and TRBJ1-6, is GAGVSQSPRYKVAKRGQDVALRCDPISGHVSLFWYQQALGQGPEFLTYFQNEAQLDKSGLPSDRFFAERPEGSVSTLKIQRTQQEDSAVYLCASREQTDSPLHFGNGTRLTVT.

V gene TRBV7-9 combines with J gene TRBJ2-1; D is unclear. Looked up from germline, CDR1 is SEHNR and CDR2 is FQNEAQ (reference sequence). CDR3 length equals 12 residues. The V end lost 5 bases, the J end lost 4 bases, and 6 bases lay between the germline ends. This CDR3 is CASSRQYNEQFF. CDR3 nucleotide sequence: TGTGCCAGCAGCCGCCAGTACAATGAGCAGTTCTTC.

This chain links TRBV5-1 with TRBJ2-1; 8 bases match TRBD2. The CDR3 consists of 16 residues. In germline, CDR1 is SGHRS, CDR2 YFSETQ. V lost 5 bases to trimming and J lost 4 bases; unmatched junction nucleotides: 11. CDR3 DNA: TGCGCCAGCAGGCGGGGGGCGGGAGAGGGTTACAATGAGCAGTTCTTC. Residues: CASRRGAGEGYNEQFF.

This clone showed up just once. The chain is built from TRBV9 and TRBJ1-4, with D perhaps TRBD1 (5 bases). The CDR3 runs to 14 residues. The germline CDR1 and CDR2 sequences are SGDLS and YYNGEE. Trimming removed 0 bases from V and 7 bases from J, with 10 bases in between. DNA for the CDR3: TGTGCCAGCAGCGTAGATCTGGGGGGTGAAAAACTGTTTTTT. Its translation: CASSVDLGGEKLFF.

The V call is TRBV9, the J call TRBJ2-5; TRBD1 matches 9 bases. With V trimmed by 0 bases and J by 3 bases, 9 bases remained unmatched. The CDR3 is 17 amino acids. Germline V gene data show CDR1 as SGDLS and CDR2 as YYNGEE. CDR3 nucleotide sequence: TGTGCCAGCAGCGTAGCTCAACGGGGACAGGGTGAAGAGACCCAGTACTTC. As protein: CASSVAQRGQGEETQYF.

A few counts support this clone. V is TRBV7-9 and J is TRBJ1-6, with D maybe TRBD1 (6 bases). V was shortened by 6 bases and J by 4 bases, with 10 bases between the two germline ends. The CDR3 length is 14 residues. The germline V gene has CDR1 SEHNR and CDR2 FQNEAQ (reference sequence). This CDR3 reads CASSSGQYNSPLHF. In DNA form, the CDR3 reads TGTGCCAGCAGTTCTGGACAGTATAATTCACCCCTCCACTTT.

The chain couples TRBV3-1 (or the pseudogene TRBV3-2) to TRBJ2-1; 8 bases are shared with TRBD2. This CDR3 has 16 residues. Trimming removed 1 base from V and 7 bases from J; junction bases left unmatched: 9. CDR1 is LGHDT and CDR2 is YNNKEL in the germline V gene (reference sequence). The CDR3 region has the DNA TGTGCCAGCAGCCAAGGGGCGGGGGGTGTTAAAAATGAGCAGTTCTTC. As protein: CASSQGAGGVKNEQFF.

V is TRBV11-1 and J is TRBJ2-7, with D tentatively TRBD1 or TRBD2 (5 bases each). CDR1 is SGHAT, CDR2 FQDESV, per germline (reference sequence). The CDR3 is 15 amino acids. Trimming took off 1 base at V and 4 bases at J, with 14 bases between the two ends. This CDR3 reads CASSLVPGPVYEQYF. CDR3 bases: TGTGCCAGCAGCTTAGTTCCGGGACCGGTATACGAGCAGTACTTC.